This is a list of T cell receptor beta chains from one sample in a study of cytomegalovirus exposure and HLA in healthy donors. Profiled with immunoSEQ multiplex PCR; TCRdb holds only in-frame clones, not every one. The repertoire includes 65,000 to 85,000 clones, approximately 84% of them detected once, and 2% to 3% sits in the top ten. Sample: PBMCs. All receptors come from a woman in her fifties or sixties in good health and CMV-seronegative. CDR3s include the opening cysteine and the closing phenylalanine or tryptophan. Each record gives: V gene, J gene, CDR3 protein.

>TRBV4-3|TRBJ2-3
CASSQDQASGGPESIPDTQYF
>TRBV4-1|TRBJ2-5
CASSQDPLAGAYQETQYF
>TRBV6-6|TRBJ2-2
CASSSRTPGTGELLF
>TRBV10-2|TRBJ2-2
CASSLSYGTGGTGELFF
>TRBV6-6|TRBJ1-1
CASLLRGTGVTEAFF
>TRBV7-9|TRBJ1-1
CASSSPPRF
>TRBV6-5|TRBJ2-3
CASRRISGMSDTQYF
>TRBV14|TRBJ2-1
CASSHGQTPYNEQFF
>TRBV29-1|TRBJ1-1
CSVEDVGRGRGTEAFF
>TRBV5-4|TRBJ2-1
CASSLAGTSGVGEQFF
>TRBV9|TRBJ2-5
CASSVHRTRDWEQYF
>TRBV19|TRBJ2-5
CASSFRTGGETQYF
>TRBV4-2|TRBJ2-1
CASSPSPTSGMIGNEQFF
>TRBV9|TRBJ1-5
CASSPTGLSNQPQHF
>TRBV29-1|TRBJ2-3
CSVRQGAKDTQYF
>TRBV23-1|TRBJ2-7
CASSQTRETHTYEQYF
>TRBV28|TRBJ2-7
CASSFGLAGDTKRTYEQYF
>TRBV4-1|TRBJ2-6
CASGTAANVLTF
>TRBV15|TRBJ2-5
CATSRAERGGQETQYF
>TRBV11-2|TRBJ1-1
CASSLQGTGRVFTEAFF
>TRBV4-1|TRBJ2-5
CASSPTPLAGDATQYF
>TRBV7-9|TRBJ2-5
CASSPGQGAAETQYF
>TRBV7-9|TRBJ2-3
CASSPRGLAGADTQYF
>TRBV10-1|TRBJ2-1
CASSSTRTGYEQFF
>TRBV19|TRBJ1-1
CASSIPGAMNTEAFF
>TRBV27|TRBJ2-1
CASSLSITGSYNEQFF
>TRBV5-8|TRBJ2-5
CASSLLSQETQYF
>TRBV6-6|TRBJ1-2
CASSPRDRSTGYTF
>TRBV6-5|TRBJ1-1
CASSPGSTGTEAFF
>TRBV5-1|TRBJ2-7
CASSLGAGTYEQYF
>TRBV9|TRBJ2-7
CASSFTDTNYEQYF
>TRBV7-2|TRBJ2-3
CASSRRGGSHSTDTQYF
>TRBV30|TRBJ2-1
CAWRDRAYNEQFF
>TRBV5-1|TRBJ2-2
CASQLNRGAAGELFF
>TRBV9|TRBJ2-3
CASSVDTGGTDTQYF
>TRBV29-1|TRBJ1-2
CSVDRDRENYGYTF
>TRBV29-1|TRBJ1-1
CSVGGQFSTEAFF
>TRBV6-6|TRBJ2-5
CASSLEETQYF
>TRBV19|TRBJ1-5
CASSIDTGANQPQHF
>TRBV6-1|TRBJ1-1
CASSATRVGEAFF
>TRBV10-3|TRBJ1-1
CAITRTGMNTEAFF
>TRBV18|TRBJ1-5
CASSQDSNQPQHF
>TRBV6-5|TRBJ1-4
CASRPQGVGSEKLFF